The clone carrying this TCR beta chain has a count of ten or more. Antigen unknown. This CDR3 has 13 amino acids. V gave up 4 bases and J gave up 0 bases, with 6 bases separating them. Per the germline V gene, CDR1 is SNHLY and CDR2 is FYNNEI. There were TCR beta CDR3 regions amplified from RNA transcripts. First-round RT-PCR targeting the TCR CDR3 was performed with the HTBI primer set. MiXCR was run by TCRdb on the multiplex PCR reads, yielding one entry per CDR3 protein. The data show about 600,000 distinct CDR3 sequences, more than 15% seen once. This sample stems from a study of T cells in Graves' hyperthyroidism and ophthalmopathy. General study findings and limits: Most clonotypes expanded in the thyroid (above 0.001) were also present in blood. The model predicted ophthalmopathy a median around six months before onset. A model of 13 V-J pairs discriminated ophthalmopathy from stable hyperthyroidism.

This TCR came from a woman in her thirties or forties with Graves' ophthalmopathy. Sample: blood. The chain combines TRBV2 with TRBJ2-5, with D hard to call. As DNA, the CDR3 is TGTGCCAGCAGTGGGCTCGACCAAGAGACCCAGTACTTC. Translating it yields CASSGLDQETQYF.